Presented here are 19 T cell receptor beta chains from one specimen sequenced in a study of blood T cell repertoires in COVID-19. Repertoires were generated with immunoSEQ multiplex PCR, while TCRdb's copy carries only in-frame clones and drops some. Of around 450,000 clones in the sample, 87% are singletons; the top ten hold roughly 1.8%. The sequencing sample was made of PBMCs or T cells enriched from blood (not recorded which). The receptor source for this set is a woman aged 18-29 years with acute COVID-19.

CDR3 sequence (DNA): TGTGCCAGCAGCTTCTCAGGGGCCTACAATGAGCAGTTCTTC. This codes for CASSFSGAYNEQFF. The V call is TRBV7-3, the J call TRBJ2-1, with a tentative D call TRBD1 (6 bases). Germline CDR1 is SGHTA and CDR2 is FQGTGA. The CDR3 is made up of 14 amino acids. Between the trimmed V and J ends, which lost 3 bases and 2 bases, there was a span of 8 bases.

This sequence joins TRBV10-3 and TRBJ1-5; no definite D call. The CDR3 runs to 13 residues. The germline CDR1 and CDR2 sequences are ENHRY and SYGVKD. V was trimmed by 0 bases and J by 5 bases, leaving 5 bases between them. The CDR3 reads CAISESEDQPQHF. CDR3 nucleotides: TGTGCCATCAGTGAGTCCGAGGATCAGCCCCAGCATTTT.

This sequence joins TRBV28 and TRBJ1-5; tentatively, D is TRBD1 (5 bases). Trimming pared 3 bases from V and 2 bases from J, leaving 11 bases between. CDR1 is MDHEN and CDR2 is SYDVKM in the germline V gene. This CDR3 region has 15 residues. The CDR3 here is CASSFSGERNQPQHF. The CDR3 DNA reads TGTGCCAGCAGTTTTTCGGGGGAACGCAATCAGCCCCAGCATTTT.

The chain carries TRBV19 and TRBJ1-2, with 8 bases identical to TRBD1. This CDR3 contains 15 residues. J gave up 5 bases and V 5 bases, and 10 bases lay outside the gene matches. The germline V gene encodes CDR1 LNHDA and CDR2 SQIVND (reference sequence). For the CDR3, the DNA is TGTGCCAGTAGTCGGTCTCAGGGGGCGGATTATGGCTACACCTTC. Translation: CASSRSQGADYGYTF.

DNA for the CDR3: TGTGCCAGCAGTCTCCAGGGGAGTGGAAACACCATATATTTT. It is translated as CASSLQGSGNTIYF. The rearrangement uses TRBV6-5 and TRBJ1-3; weak D call: TRBD1 (6 bases). Deletions cut 5 bases from V and 3 bases from J, with 11 bases between. Germline lookup yields CDR1 MNHEY and CDR2 SVGAGI. This CDR3 has 14 amino acids.

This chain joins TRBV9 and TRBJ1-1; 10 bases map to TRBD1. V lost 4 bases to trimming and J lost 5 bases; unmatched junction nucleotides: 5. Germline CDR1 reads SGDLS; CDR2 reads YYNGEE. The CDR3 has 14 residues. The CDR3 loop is CASSTDRGLTEAFF. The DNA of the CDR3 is TGTGCCAGCAGCACCGACAGGGGGCTAACTGAAGCTTTCTTT. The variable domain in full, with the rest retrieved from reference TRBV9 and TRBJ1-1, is DSGVTQTPKHLITATGQRVTLRCSPRSGDLSVYWYQQSLDQGLQFLIQYYNGEERAKGNILERFSAQQFPDLHSELNLSSLELGDSALYFCASSTDRGLTEAFFGQGTRLTVV.

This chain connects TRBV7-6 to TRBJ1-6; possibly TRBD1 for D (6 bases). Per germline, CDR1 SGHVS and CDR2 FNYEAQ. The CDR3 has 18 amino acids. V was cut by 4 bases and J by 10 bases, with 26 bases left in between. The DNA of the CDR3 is TGTGCCAGCAGCTCTGAGACGGGCCCGGCACAGGGAAGATCACCCCTCCACTTT. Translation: CASSSETGPAQGRSPLHF.

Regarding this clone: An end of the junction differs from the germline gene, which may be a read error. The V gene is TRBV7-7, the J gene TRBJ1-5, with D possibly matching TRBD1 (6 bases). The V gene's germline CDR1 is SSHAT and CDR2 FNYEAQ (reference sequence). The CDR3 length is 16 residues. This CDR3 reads CASSLRRGGSNQPQHF. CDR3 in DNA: TGTGCTAGCAGCTTACGCAGGGGTGGTAGCAATCAGCCCCAGCATTTT.

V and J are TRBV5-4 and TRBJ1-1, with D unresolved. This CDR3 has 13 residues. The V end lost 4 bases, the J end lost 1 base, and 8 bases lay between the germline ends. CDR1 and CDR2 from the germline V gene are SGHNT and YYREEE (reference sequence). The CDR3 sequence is CASSTLKNTEAFF. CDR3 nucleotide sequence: TGTGCCAGCAGCACTCTGAAGAACACTGAAGCTTTCTTT.

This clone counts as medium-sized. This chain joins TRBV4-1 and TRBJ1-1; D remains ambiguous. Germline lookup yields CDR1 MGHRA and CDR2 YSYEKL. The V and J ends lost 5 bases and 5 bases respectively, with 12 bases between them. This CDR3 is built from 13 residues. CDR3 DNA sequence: TGCGCCAGCAGCGGGAGTGGGAGGACTGAAGCTTTCTTT. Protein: CASSGSGRTEAFF.

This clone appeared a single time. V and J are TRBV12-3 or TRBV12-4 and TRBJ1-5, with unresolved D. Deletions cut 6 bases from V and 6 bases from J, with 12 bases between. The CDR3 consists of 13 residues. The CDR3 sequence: CASRLQDSQPQHF. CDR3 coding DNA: TGTGCCAGCAGACTTCAAGACTCTCAGCCCCAGCATTTT.

The CDR3 DNA is TGTGCCATCAGTGAGTCTAATGGACAGGGGAATGGCTACACCTTC. Translation gives CAISESNGQGNGYTF. This chain uses TRBV10-3 with TRBJ1-2; 9 bases are shared with TRBD1. After removal of 0 bases from V and 6 bases from J, the junction contained 5 bases not matched to a gene. The CDR3 consists of 15 residues. Germline V gene lookup returns CDR1 ENHRY and CDR2 SYGVKD.

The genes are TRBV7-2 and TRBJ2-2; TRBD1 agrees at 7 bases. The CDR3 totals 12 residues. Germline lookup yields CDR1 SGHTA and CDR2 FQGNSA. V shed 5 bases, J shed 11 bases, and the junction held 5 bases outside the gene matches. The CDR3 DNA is TGTGCCAGCAGCCCCGACAGGGCAGAGCTGTTTTTT. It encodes CASSPDRAELFF.

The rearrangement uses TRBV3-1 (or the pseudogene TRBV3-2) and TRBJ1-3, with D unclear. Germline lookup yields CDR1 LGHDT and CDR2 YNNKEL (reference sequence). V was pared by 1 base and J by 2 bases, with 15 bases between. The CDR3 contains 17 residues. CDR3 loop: CASSQAGWEITGNTIYF. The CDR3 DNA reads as TGTGCCAGCAGCCAAGCCGGATGGGAGATCACTGGAAACACCATATATTTT.

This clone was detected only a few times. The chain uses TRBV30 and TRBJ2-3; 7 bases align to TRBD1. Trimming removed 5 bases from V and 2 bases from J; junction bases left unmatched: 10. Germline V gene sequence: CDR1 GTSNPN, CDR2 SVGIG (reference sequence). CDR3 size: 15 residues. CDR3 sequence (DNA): TGTGCCTGGCTTAACAGGGGTATGGACACAGATACGCAGTATTTT. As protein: CAWLNRGMDTDTQYF.

The CDR3 loop reads CASSPRSIGSSSTGELFF. The CDR3 DNA follows: TGTGCCAGCTCACCACGATCAATCGGGAGTAGTAGCACCGGGGAGCTGTTTTTT. The genes are TRBV18 and TRBJ2-2; perhaps TRBD2 as D (6 bases). Trimming cost V 1 base and J 4 bases, with 19 bases left between them. The CDR3 length is 18 residues. CDR1 is KGHSH and CDR2 is LQKENI in the germline V gene.

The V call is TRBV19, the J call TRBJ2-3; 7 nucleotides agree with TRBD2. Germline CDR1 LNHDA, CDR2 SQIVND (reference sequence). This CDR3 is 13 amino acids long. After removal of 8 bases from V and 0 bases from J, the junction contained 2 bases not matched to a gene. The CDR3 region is CASGGGSTDTQYF. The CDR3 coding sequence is TGTGCCAGTGGGGGAGGGAGCACAGATACGCAGTATTTT. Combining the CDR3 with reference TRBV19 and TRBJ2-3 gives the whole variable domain DGGITQSPKYLFRKEGQNVTLSCEQNLNHDAMYWYRQDPGQGLRLIYYSQIVNDFQKGDIAEGYSVSREKKESFPLTVTSAQKNPTAFYLCASGGGSTDTQYFGPGTRLTVL.

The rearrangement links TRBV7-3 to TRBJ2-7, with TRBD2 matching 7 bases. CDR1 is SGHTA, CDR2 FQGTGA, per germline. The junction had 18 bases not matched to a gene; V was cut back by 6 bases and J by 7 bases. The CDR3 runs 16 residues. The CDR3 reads CASSLQPRDYLGEQYF. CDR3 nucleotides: TGTGCCAGCAGTTTGCAGCCCCGGGACTACCTTGGGGAGCAGTACTTC. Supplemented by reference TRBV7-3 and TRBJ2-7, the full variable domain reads GAGVSQTPSNKVTEKGKYVELRCDPISGHTALYWYRQSLGQGPEFLIYFQGTGAADDSGLPNDRFFAVRPEGSVSTLKIQRTERGDSAVYLCASSLQPRDYLGEQYFGPGTRLTVT.

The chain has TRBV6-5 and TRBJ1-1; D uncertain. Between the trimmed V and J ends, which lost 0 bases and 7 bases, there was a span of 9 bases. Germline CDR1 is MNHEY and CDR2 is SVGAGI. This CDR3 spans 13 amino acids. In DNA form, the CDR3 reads TGTGCCAGCAGTTACTCGAACGGGGATGAAGCTTTCTTT. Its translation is CASSYSNGDEAFF.